One sample yielded the 3 T cell receptor beta chains listed below, sequenced in a study of cytomegalovirus exposure and HLA in healthy donors. 13 Jbeta primers and 60 Vbeta primers were used for the PCR. The table came from immunoSEQ multiplex PCR; TCRdb's copy has only in-frame clones and leaves some out. Of over 90,000 clones listed, 75% to 85% are singletons. The sequenced sample was PBMCs. These receptors all stem from a woman between 18 and 30 years old in good health and CMV-seropositive.

The chain has TRBV7-9 and TRBJ2-2; D call uncertain. V was clipped by 5 bases and J by 7 bases, with 8 bases between them. CDR3 length: 12 residues. The germline V gene encodes CDR1 SEHNR and CDR2 FQNEAQ (reference sequence). CDR3 region: CASSPPNGELFF. CDR3 in DNA: TGTGCCAGCAGCCCCCCCAACGGGGAGCTGTTTTTT.

The genes are TRBV7-6 and TRBJ1-1; TRBD1 might be the D (6 bases). Germline V CDR1 and CDR2: SGHVS, FNYEAQ. Trimming took off 0 bases at V and 4 bases at J, with 15 bases between the two ends. The length of the CDR3 is 16 residues. In DNA form, the CDR3 reads TGTGCCAGCAGCTTAGCGCAAGGGGGGGCTTTCACTGAAGCTTTCTTT. This sequence encodes CASSLAQGGAFTEAFF. The full variable domain, with the rest looked up from reference TRBV7-6 and TRBJ1-1, is GAGVSQSPRYKVTKRGQDVALRCDPISGHVSLYWYRQALGQGPEFLTYFNYEAQQDKSGLPNDRFSAERPEGSISTLTIQRTEQRDSAMYRCASSLAQGGAFTEAFFGQGTRLTVV.

Remarks on this clone: This same CDR3 is encoded by further DNA sequences in the sample. The rearrangement uses TRBV19 and TRBJ1-1; D is ambiguous. Trimming stripped 6 bases from V and 2 bases from J, with 4 bases between. CDR1 is LNHDA and CDR2 is SQIVND in the germline V gene (reference sequence). The CDR3 covers 11 residues. CDR3 region: CASSPNTEAFF. CDR3 DNA sequence: TGTGCCAGTAGCCCTAACACTGAAGCTTTCTTT.